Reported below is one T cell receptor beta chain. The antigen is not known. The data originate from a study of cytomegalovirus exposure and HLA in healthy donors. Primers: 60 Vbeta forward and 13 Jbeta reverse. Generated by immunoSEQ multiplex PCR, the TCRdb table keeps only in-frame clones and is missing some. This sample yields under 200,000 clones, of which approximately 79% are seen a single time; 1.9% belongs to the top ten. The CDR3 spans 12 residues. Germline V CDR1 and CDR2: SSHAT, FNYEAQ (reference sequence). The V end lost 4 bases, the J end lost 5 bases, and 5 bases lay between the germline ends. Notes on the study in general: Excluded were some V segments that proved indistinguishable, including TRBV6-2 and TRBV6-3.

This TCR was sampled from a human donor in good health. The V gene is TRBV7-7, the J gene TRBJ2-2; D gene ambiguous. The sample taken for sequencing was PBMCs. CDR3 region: CASSSETGELFF. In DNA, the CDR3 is TGTGCCAGCAGCTCTGAGACCGGGGAGCTGTTTTTT.